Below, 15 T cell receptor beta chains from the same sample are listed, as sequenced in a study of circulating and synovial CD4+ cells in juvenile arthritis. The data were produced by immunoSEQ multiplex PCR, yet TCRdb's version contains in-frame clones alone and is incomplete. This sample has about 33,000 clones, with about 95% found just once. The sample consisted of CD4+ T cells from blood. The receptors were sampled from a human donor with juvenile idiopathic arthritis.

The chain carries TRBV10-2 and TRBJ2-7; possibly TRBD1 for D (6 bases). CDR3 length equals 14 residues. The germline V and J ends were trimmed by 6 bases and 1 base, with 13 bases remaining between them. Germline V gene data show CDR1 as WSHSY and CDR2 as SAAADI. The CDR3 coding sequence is TGCGCCAGCAGGTGGGGTCAGGGGTCCTACGAGCAGTACTTC. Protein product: CASRWGQGSYEQYF.

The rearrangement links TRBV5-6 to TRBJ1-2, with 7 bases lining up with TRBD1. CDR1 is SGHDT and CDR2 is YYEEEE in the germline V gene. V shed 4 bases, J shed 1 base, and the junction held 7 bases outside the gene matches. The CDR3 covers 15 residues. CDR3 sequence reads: CASSPLTGYNYGYTF. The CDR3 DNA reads TGTGCCAGCAGCCCCTTGACAGGGTATAACTATGGCTACACCTTC.

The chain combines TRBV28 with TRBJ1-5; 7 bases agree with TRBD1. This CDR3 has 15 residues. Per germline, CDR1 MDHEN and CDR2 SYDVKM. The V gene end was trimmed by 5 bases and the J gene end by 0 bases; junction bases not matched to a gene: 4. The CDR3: CASSPTGHSNQPQHF. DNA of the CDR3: TGTGCCAGCAGTCCGACAGGGCATAGCAATCAGCCCCAGCATTTT.

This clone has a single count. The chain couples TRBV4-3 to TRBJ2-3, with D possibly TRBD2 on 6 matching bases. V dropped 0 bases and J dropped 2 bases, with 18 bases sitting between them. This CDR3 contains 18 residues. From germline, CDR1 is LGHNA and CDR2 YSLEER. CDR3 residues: CASSQEGGVPFSTDTQYF. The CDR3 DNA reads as TGCGCCAGCAGCCAAGAGGGCGGGGTACCGTTTTCCACAGATACGCAGTATTTT.

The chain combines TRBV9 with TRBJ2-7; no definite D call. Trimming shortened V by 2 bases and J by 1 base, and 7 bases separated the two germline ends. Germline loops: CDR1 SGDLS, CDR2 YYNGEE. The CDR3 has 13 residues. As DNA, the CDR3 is TGTGCCAGCAGCGTTGGCGGATCCTACGAGCAGTACTTC. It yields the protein CASSVGGSYEQYF.

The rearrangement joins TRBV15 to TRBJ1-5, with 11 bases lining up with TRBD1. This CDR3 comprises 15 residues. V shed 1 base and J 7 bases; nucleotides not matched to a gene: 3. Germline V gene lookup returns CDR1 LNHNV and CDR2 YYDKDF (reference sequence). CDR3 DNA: TGTGCCACCAGCAGAGCGGGACAGGGGGACCAGCCCCAGCATTTT. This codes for CATSRAGQGDQPQHF. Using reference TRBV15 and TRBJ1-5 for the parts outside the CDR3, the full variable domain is DAMVIQNPRYQVTQFGKPVTLSCSQTLNHNVMYWYQQKSSQAPKLLFHYYDKDFNNEADTPDNFQSRRPNTSFCFLDIRSPGLGDTAMYLCATSRAGQGDQPQHFGDGTRLSIL.

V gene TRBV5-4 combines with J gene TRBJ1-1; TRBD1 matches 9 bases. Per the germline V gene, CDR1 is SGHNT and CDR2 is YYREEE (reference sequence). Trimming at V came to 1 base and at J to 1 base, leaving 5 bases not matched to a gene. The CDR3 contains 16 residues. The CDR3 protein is CASSLMTGGRNTEAFF. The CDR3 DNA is TGTGCCAGCAGCTTGATGACAGGGGGAAGGAACACTGAAGCTTTCTTT.

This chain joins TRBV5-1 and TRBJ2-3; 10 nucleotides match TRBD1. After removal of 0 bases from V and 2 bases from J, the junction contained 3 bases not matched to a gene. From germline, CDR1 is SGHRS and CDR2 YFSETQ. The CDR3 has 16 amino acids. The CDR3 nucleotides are TGCGCCAGCAGCTTGGGGACAGGGGGATTCACAGATACGCAGTATTTT. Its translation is CASSLGTGGFTDTQYF.

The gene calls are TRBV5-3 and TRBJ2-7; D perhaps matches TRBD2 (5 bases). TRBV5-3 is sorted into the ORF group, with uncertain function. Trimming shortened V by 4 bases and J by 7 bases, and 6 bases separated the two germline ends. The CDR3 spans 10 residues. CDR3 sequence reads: CARSPGEQYF. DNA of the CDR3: TGTGCCAGAAGCCCGGGAGAGCAGTACTTC.

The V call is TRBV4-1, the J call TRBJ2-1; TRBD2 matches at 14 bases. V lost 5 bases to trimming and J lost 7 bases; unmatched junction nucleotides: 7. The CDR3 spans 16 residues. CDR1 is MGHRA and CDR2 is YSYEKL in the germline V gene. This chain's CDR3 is CASSLGGTSGRNEQFF. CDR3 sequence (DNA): TGCGCCAGCAGCTTAGGGGGGACTAGCGGGAGAAATGAGCAGTTCTTC.

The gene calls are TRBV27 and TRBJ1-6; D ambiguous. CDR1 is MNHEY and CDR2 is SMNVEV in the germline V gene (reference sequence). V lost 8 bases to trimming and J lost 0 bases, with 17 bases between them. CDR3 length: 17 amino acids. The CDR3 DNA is TGTGCCAGCCGCCTCGGGGTAGGGAGCTCCTATAATTCACCCCTCCACTTT. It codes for CASRLGVGSSYNSPLHF.

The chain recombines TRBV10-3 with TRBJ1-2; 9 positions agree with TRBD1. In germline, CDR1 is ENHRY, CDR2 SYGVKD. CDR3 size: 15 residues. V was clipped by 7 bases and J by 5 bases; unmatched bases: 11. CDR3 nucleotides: TGTGCCATCAATTCAAAGGGGACAGGGCTTTATGGCTACACCTTC. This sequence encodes CAINSKGTGLYGYTF.

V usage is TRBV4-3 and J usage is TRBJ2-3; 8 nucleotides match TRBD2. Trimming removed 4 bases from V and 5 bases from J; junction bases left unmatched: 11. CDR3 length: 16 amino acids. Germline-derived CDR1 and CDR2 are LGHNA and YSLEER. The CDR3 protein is CASSRRLAISGDTQYF. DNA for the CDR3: TGCGCCAGCAGCCGCAGACTAGCGATAAGTGGAGATACGCAGTATTTT.

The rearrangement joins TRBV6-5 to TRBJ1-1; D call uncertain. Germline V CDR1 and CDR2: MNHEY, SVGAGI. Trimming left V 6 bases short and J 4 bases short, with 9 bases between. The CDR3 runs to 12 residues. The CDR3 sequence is CASSREGTEAFF. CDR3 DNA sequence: TGTGCCAGCAGCCGAGAGGGCACTGAAGCTTTCTTT.

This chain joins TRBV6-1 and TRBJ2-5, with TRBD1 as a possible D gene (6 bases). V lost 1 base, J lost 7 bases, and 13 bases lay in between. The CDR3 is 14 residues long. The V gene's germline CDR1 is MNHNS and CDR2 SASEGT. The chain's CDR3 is CASSEDPGVGTQYF. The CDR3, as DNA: TGTGCCAGCAGTGAAGATCCAGGGGTAGGGACCCAGTACTTC.